This T cell receptor beta chain was identified during a study of cytomegalovirus exposure and HLA in healthy donors. Study observations and caveats: In a later analysis, most CMV-associated TCR beta chains appeared HLA-restricted. Donor immune exposure was known only as CMV serostatus. The study labeled roughly 160 TCR beta chains cytomegalovirus-associated. Researchers reported in a later analysis that a missense DCLRE1C variant was tied to TCR beta V- and J-gene trimming.

In regard to this clone: Its antigen is undetermined.

With 60 Vbeta and 13 Jbeta primers, the PCR was carried out. TCRdb's table, derived via immunoSEQ multiplex PCR, lists solely in-frame clones and lacks some. The sample lists approximately 180,000 clones; roughly 78% were seen once. Germline-derived CDR1 and CDR2 are SGHNT and YYREEE (reference sequence). Trimming took off 0 bases at V and 2 bases at J, with 9 bases between the two ends. The length of the CDR3 is 15 residues. The receptor comes from a woman aged 45-60 years in good health and CMV-seropositive. The chain is built from TRBV5-4 and TRBJ1-3, with D perhaps matching TRBD1 (5 bases). Sequencing was performed on PBMCs. The CDR3 DNA reads as TGTGCCAGCAGCTTGGCAGGGTGGCCTGGAAACACCATATATTTT. This encodes CASSLAGWPGNTIYF.